This T cell receptor (beta chain) was identified during a study of blood T cell repertoires in COVID-19. Study overall: Acute and convalescent COVID-19 specimens originated in the United States, Italy and Spain.

The germline V gene encodes CDR1 MDHEN and CDR2 SYDVKM. V lost 6 bases to trimming and J lost 2 bases, with 23 bases between them. This CDR3 region has 18 residues. In the original processing: By means of reference gene primer amplification, nucleated cell counts were estimated. The repertoire was sequenced with immunoSEQ multiplex PCR; TCRdb's copy has only in-frame clones and lacks some. V and J calls and clone size are given by that table; D and trimming were obtained from the DNA. The sample carries about 290,000 clones, just under 85% recorded once. The chain carries TRBV28 and TRBJ2-1; TRBD2 is a possible D gene (5 bases). The TCR originated in a woman aged 50 to 60 with active or convalescent COVID-19. Sequenced input: peripheral blood. CDR3 region: CASSSSPPGRVPYNEQFF. DNA of the CDR3: TGTGCCAGCAGCTCATCGCCTCCGGGAAGGGTTCCCTACAATGAGCAGTTCTTC.